The next 10 T cell receptor beta chains were all read from a single sample in a study of T cell changes during pregnancy in multiple sclerosis. Sequencing used immunoSEQ multiplex PCR; TCRdb keeps in-frame clones, though not all of them. The sample records approximately 35,000 clones, 80% to 95% being singletons. The sample was PBMCs (not recorded whether the cells were cultured). These receptors were obtained from a female donor with multiple sclerosis, enrolled in a pregnancy study.

The CDR3 nucleotides read TGTGCCAGCAAGGACAGGGATTATGGCTACACCTTC. This translates into CASKDRDYGYTF. This chain links TRBV19 with TRBJ1-2; the match to TRBD1 covers 8 bases. Losses at the gene ends were 9 bases for V and 5 bases for J; bases not matched to a gene: 5. Germline loops: CDR1 LNHDA, CDR2 SQIVND (reference sequence). The CDR3 totals 12 residues.

This chain connects TRBV5-6 to TRBJ1-1, with D tentatively TRBD1 (6 bases). CDR3 length: 14 amino acids. Deletions cut 4 bases from V and 8 bases from J, with 18 bases between. Germline assignment: CDR1 SGHDT and CDR2 YYEEEE. CDR3 sequence: CASSQRQAIGEAFF. The CDR3 nucleotides read TGTGCCAGCAGCCAAAGACAGGCCATTGGGGAAGCTTTCTTT. The full variable domain, rest sourced from reference TRBV5-6 and TRBJ1-1, is DAGVTQSPTHLIKTRGQQVTLRCSPKSGHDTVSWYQQALGQGPQFIFQYYEEEERQRGNFPDRFSGHQFPNYSSELNVNALLLGDSALYLCASSQRQAIGEAFFGQGTRLTVV.

The chain combines TRBV7-2 with TRBJ1-1, with D unclear. The CDR3 is made up of 13 amino acids. The V and J ends lost 1 base and 1 base respectively, with 4 bases between them. The V gene's germline CDR1 is SGHTA and CDR2 FQGNSA. CDR3 nucleotide sequence: TGTGCCAGCAGCTTAGGGGAGAACACTGAAGCTTTCTTT. Residues: CASSLGENTEAFF.

This chain links TRBV2 with TRBJ2-4, with a tentative D call TRBD1 (7 bases). CDR3 size: 14 residues. Germline-derived CDR1 and CDR2 are SNHLY and FYNNEI. The V end was cut by 8 bases, the J end by 2 bases, with 13 bases between. CDR3 DNA sequence: TGTGCCAGCCGGGAGACAGGGACCAAAAACATTCAGTACTTC. It yields the protein CASRETGTKNIQYF. Based on the CDR3 plus reference TRBV2 and TRBJ2-4, the full variable domain is EPEVTQTPSHQVTQMGQEVILRCVPISNHLYFYWYRQILGQKVEFLVSFYNNEISEKSEIFDDQFSVERPDGSNFTLKIRSTKLEDSAMYFCASRETGTKNIQYFGAGTRLSVL.

The genes are TRBV28 and TRBJ2-4; tentative D call: TRBD2 (6 bases). The germline V gene has CDR1 MDHEN and CDR2 SYDVKM. There are 15 residues in the CDR3. V lost 6 bases and J lost 0, with 12 bases in between. The CDR3 region is CASSPGTVAKNIQYF. For the CDR3, the DNA is TGTGCCAGCAGCCCAGGGACTGTAGCCAAAAACATTCAGTACTTC.

This clone ranks as medium-sized. This rearrangement joins TRBV10-1 to TRBJ2-7; tentatively, D is TRBD1 (6 bases). This CDR3 has 12 residues. Per the germline V gene, CDR1 is WNHNN and CDR2 is SYGVQD (reference sequence). The germline V and J ends were trimmed by 4 bases and 6 bases, with 10 bases remaining between them. The CDR3 here is CASSARGREQYF. The CDR3 DNA sequence: TGCGCCAGCAGTGCCAGGGGCCGCGAGCAGTACTTC.

The V and J genes are TRBV4-2 and TRBJ2-6; the match to TRBD1 covers 12 bases. The CDR3 is made up of 18 amino acids. Germline V gene data show CDR1 as LGHNA and CDR2 as YNFKEQ. Losses at the gene ends were 0 bases for V and 3 bases for J; bases not matched to a gene: 3. The CDR3 reads CASSQERDRGRGANVLTF. In nucleotides, the CDR3 is TGTGCCAGCAGCCAAGAGAGGGACAGGGGGCGTGGGGCCAACGTCCTGACTTTC.

V gene TRBV4-1 combines with J gene TRBJ1-4, with a tentative D call TRBD1 (6 bases). The CDR3 runs 17 residues. The germline V and J ends were trimmed by 1 base and 8 bases, with 20 bases remaining between them. The germline CDR1 and CDR2 sequences are MGHRA and YSYEKL. Here the CDR3 reads CASSQGLYREEWEKLFF. CDR3 nucleotide sequence: TGCGCCAGCAGCCAAGGCCTCTACAGGGAGGAGTGGGAAAAACTGTTTTTT.

The rearrangement links TRBV4-1 to TRBJ2-1, with a weak D call TRBD2 (5 bases). The ends were cut back, 3 bases at V and 0 bases at J, with 12 bases in the middle. Looked up from germline, CDR1 is MGHRA and CDR2 is YSYEKL. This CDR3 contains 16 residues. CDR3 region: CASSHGLLSSYNEQFF. CDR3 coding DNA: TGCGCCAGCAGCCACGGACTTCTTAGCTCCTACAATGAGCAGTTCTTC.

The V call is TRBV6-5, the J call TRBJ2-2; D is perhaps TRBD1 (6 bases). The V and J ends lost 4 bases and 7 bases respectively, with 10 bases between them. This CDR3 comprises 13 residues. Germline lookup yields CDR1 MNHEY and CDR2 SVGAGI. CDR3 DNA: TGTGCCAGCAGTTTTGGGGGACACGGGGAGCTGTTTTTT. Its protein product is CASSFGGHGELFF.